Listed here is a single TCR beta chain. Its specificity is unknown. The ends were cut back, 1 base at V and 6 bases at J, with 19 bases in the middle. Germline V gene sequence: CDR1 LGHNA, CDR2 YSLEER. The CDR3 length is 16 residues. This sample was taken from a study of shared clonotypes between healthy human individuals. Genomic DNA of every subset was divided equally among multiple immunoSEQ plates. Roughly 200 ng DNA, tens of thousands of T cell genomes, went into each sorted-subset replicate PCR. Profiling relied on immunoSEQ multiplex PCR, and the TCRdb table lists in-frame clones only, not all of them. The sample has roughly 1 million clones, around three quarters seen once; the top ten hold around 0.47%. General observations from the study: Clonotype sharing among the donors was expected to vary with sequencing depth. Few donors limited the genetic and exposure-history diversity represented.

The chain carries TRBV4-3 and TRBJ2-7; D remains ambiguous. The sequencing input was memory CD4+ T cells from PBMCs. As for subset: CD45RA-negative fraction. This sequence originates from a man in his late teens or twenties in good health. Some clones in this sample may be carry-over from other donors' samples. The CDR3 bases are TGCGCCAGCAGCCAAGTCTTGGCCAGCCCGCCCGCCGAGCAGTACTTC. As protein: CASSQVLASPPAEQYF.